What follows is one TCR beta chain and its context. Per the study methods: By means of reference gene primer amplification, nucleated cell counts were estimated. Method: immunoSEQ multiplex PCR; TCRdb's copy keeps in-frame clones and lacks some. V, J and clone size were drawn from that table, and D and trimming were deduced from the DNA. The sample lists roughly 180,000 clones, 76% seen once, with around 8.1% in the top ten. Germline CDR1 LGHNT, CDR2 FRNRAP. Trimming at V came to 1 base and at J to 4 bases, leaving 2 bases not matched to a gene. This CDR3 has 16 residues. This sample was included in a study of blood T cell repertoires in COVID-19. Background on the study: The United States, Italy and Spain provided the acute and convalescent COVID-19 samples. T cells, B-cell-depleted T cells, or PBMCs supplied cDNA or gDNA.

This chain links TRBV12-5 with TRBJ2-5; TRBD2 matches 14 bases. Specimen: peripheral blood. The TCR comes from a woman between 45 and 60 years old with active or convalescent COVID-19. The DNA of the CDR3 is TGTGCTAGTGGTTTGGGACTAGCGGGGGGGCGAGAGACCCAGTACTTC. It specifies CASGLGLAGGRETQYF.